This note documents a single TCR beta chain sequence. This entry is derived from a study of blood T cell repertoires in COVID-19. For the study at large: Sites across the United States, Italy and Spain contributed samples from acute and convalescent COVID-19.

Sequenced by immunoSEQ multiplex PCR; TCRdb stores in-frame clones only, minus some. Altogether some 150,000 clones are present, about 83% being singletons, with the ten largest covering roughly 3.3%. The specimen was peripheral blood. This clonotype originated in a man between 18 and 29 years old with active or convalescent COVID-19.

Here the CDR3 DNA reads TGTGCCAGCCCCGGGACACTTGCCGGGGAGCTGTTTTTT. It is translated as CASPGTLAGELFF. The chain couples TRBV5-4 to TRBJ2-2; weak D call: TRBD1 (6 bases). CDR1 is SGHNT, CDR2 YYREEE, per germline (reference sequence). The CDR3 covers 13 residues. Trimming stripped 7 bases from V and 6 bases from J, with 13 bases between. The full variable domain, in which reference TRBV5-4 and TRBJ2-2 provide the parts outside the CDR3, is ETGVTQSPTHLIKTRGQQVTLRCSSQSGHNTVSWYQQALGQGPQFIFQYYREEENGRGNFPPRFSGLQFPNYSSELNVNALELDDSALYLCASPGTLAGELFFGEGSRLTVL.